The 9 T cell receptor beta chains listed next were all sequenced from one sample in a study of T-cell memory formation after mild COVID-19. TCRdb re-analysed the 5' RACE reads in MiXCR, keeping a single row per CDR3 protein. The table has more than 400,000 distinct CDR3 sequences, 15% to 20% seen once. The specimen sequenced was PBMCs or a T cell subset sorted from them (not recorded which). Receptor source: an adult woman who had mild COVID-19 (a few samples of this study predate the infection). Cell type and time point are not known.

This chain connects TRBV7-3 to TRBJ2-1; 9 bases are shared with TRBD2. V lost 7 bases and J lost 4; bases outside the gene matches: 14. Germline lookup yields CDR1 SGHTA and CDR2 FQGTGA. The CDR3 is made up of 17 amino acids. The CDR3 nucleotides are TGTGCCAGCATGAGGGGAGCGGGAGGTAGGGGATACAATGAGCAGTTCTTC. As protein: CASMRGAGGRGYNEQFF.

This clonotype appeared a few times. This sequence joins TRBV12-3 or TRBV12-4 and TRBJ1-5, with a weak D call TRBD1 (5 bases). This CDR3 is built from 14 residues. Trimming took off 3 bases at V and 2 bases at J, with 8 bases between the two ends. The CDR3: CASSLSTGNQPQHF. CDR3 sequence (DNA): TGTGCCAGCAGTTTGTCGACAGGCAATCAGCCCCAGCATTTT.

V gene TRBV6-1 combines with J gene TRBJ1-2; D remains ambiguous. Germline lookup yields CDR1 MNHNS and CDR2 SASEGT. This CDR3 has 12 residues. V was cut by 2 bases and J by 7 bases, with 8 bases left in between. In DNA, the CDR3 is TGTGCCAGCAGTGAACAGGTTGCTGGCTACACCTTC. Residues: CASSEQVAGYTF.

This clonotype was counted many times. The chain joins TRBV7-9 to TRBJ2-1; D not resolved. This CDR3 has 13 amino acids. Germline assignment: CDR1 SEHNR and CDR2 FQNEAQ (reference sequence). Trimming took off 4 bases at V and 3 bases at J, with 7 bases between the two ends. The CDR3 sequence is CASSSLGYNEQFF. CDR3 nucleotide sequence: TGTGCCAGCAGCTCGCTGGGCTACAATGAGCAGTTCTTC.

The rearrangement joins TRBV30 to TRBJ2-3; the D call may be TRBD1 or TRBD2 (6 bases each). This CDR3 region has 15 residues. The germline CDR1 and CDR2 sequences are GTSNPN and SVGIG (reference sequence). Trimming removed 0 bases at V and 4 bases at J, with 14 bases between. The CDR3, as DNA: TGTGCCTGGAGTGTACGTGGGGGGCTGGCAGATACGCAGTATTTT. Translated, it gives CAWSVRGGLADTQYF.

In this sample, this clonotype turned up a few times. The V gene is TRBV29-1, the J gene TRBJ2-7, with TRBD2 as a possible D gene (5 bases). This CDR3 spans 12 amino acids. V was clipped by 6 bases and J by 2 bases, with 11 bases between them. Germline assignment: CDR1 SQVTM and CDR2 ANQGSEA. This chain's CDR3 is CSVAGSTYEQYF. DNA for the CDR3: TGCAGCGTGGCGGGCTCTACCTACGAGCAGTACTTC.

The CDR3 region is CASMVVGADTQYF. The CDR3 DNA reads as TGTGCCAGCATGGTAGTAGGAGCAGATACGCAGTATTTT. The V and J genes are TRBV5-4 and TRBJ2-3; D gene ambiguous. This CDR3 has 13 residues. V was clipped by 6 bases and J by 4 bases, with 12 bases between them. Germline V gene data show CDR1 as SGHNT and CDR2 as YYREEE (reference sequence).

This clonotype showed up just a few times. V usage is TRBV6-5 and J usage is TRBJ2-5, with TRBD2 matching 9 bases. The CDR3 contains 14 residues. The V gene's germline CDR1 is MNHEY and CDR2 SVGAGI. V lost 5 bases to trimming and J lost 5 bases; unmatched junction nucleotides: 6. The CDR3 protein is CASSRSGRLETQYF. The CDR3 nucleotides are TGTGCCAGCAGTCGGAGCGGGAGGTTGGAGACCCAGTACTTC.

Many counts were recorded for this clonotype. The J gene is TRBJ1-2, the V gene TRBV20-1; 8 bases agree with TRBD1. CDR3 length: 12 amino acids. Germline V CDR1 and CDR2: DFQATT, SNEGSKA (reference sequence). V lost 6 bases and J lost 7; bases outside the gene matches: 7. Here the CDR3 DNA reads TGCAGTGCCGGGACAGGAGTGCTTGGCTACACCTTC. Protein: CSAGTGVLGYTF.